The 8 T cell receptor beta chains given below trace back to one sample, sequenced in a study of T cell repertoires in cytomegalovirus infection. TCRdb analysed the reads with MiXCR anew, one entry per CDR3 protein. The table records hundreds of thousands of distinct CDR3 sequences, 31% of them present only once. Sequenced: PBMCs. The receptors shown here come from a human donor in good health (CMV status not recorded). Some clones in this sample may be carry-over from other donors' samples.

This sequence joins TRBV4-2 and TRBJ1-1; D remains ambiguous. This CDR3 region has 11 residues. With 1 base removed from V and 11 bases from J, the gap between germline ends came to 8 bases. Germline V gene lookup returns CDR1 LGHNA and CDR2 YNFKEQ. In DNA form, the CDR3 reads TGTGCCAGCAGCCAAGGATCTGGGGCTTTCTTT. It yields the protein CASSQGSGAFF.

This clonotype was found many times. CDR3 DNA: TGTGCCAGCAGTACGCTGGGGGAGCAGTACTTC. The encoded protein is CASSTLGEQYF. This chain joins TRBV25-1 and TRBJ2-7; D unclear. Per the germline V gene, CDR1 is MGHDK and CDR2 is SYGVNS. Trimming pared 5 bases from V and 7 bases from J, leaving 9 bases between. The CDR3 has 11 residues.

The sample holds a few counts of this clonotype. The gene calls are TRBV6-6 and TRBJ2-3; D is perhaps TRBD2 (6 bases). Trimming took 3 bases from V and 2 from J, leaving 12 bases between them. The CDR3 extends over 15 amino acids. In germline, CDR1 is MNHNY, CDR2 SVGAGI (reference sequence). This CDR3 is CASSYLSGSTDTQYF. The CDR3 region has the DNA TGTGCCAGCAGTTATCTGAGCGGGTCCACAGATACGCAGTATTTT.

The rearrangement links TRBV28 to TRBJ1-4; tentatively, D is TRBD1 (6 bases). Germline lookup yields CDR1 MDHEN and CDR2 SYDVKM. V was trimmed by 5 bases and J by 3 bases, leaving 13 bases between them. This CDR3 region has 15 residues. The CDR3 DNA reads TGTGCCAGCAGTGGGCCGGACAGAGCTAATGAAAAACTGTTTTTT. It encodes CASSGPDRANEKLFF.

There are many counts of this clonotype. The genes are TRBV19 and TRBJ2-3; 7 bases fit TRBD2. The CDR3 runs 15 residues. CDR1 and CDR2 from the germline V gene are LNHDA and SQIVND (reference sequence). J was trimmed by 1 base and V by 4 bases; bases with no gene match: 5. CDR3 amino acids: CASSSKRGGTDTQYF. In DNA form, the CDR3 reads TGTGCCAGTAGTAGCAAACGGGGGGGCACAGATACGCAGTATTTT.

This chain joins TRBV19 and TRBJ1-1, with D perhaps TRBD1 (5 bases). There are 14 residues in the CDR3. Germline CDR1 LNHDA, CDR2 SQIVND (reference sequence). V shed 3 bases and J shed 3 bases, with 11 bases lying between them. DNA for the CDR3: TGTGCCAGTAGTATCCAGGGTATTTACACTGAAGCTTTCTTT. Protein sequence: CASSIQGIYTEAFF. The full variable domain, its missing parts supplied by reference TRBV19 and TRBJ1-1, is DGGITQSPKYLFRKEGQNVTLSCEQNLNHDAMYWYRQDPGQGLRLIYYSQIVNDFQKGDIAEGYSVSREKKESFPLTVTSAQKNPTAFYLCASSIQGIYTEAFFGQGTRLTVV.

The chain joins TRBV29-1 to TRBJ2-1; 8 bases align to TRBD2. Germline V gives CDR1 SQVTM, CDR2 ANQGSEA. CDR3 length: 16 residues. V lost 3 bases and J lost 4; bases outside the gene matches: 11. The CDR3 region is CSVELPRGGHYNEQFF. The CDR3 DNA reads TGCAGCGTTGAGCTCCCCCGGGGGGGGCATTACAATGAGCAGTTCTTC.

The genes are TRBV7-2 and TRBJ1-3; D gene ambiguous. V was shortened by 1 base and J by 0 bases, with 4 bases between the two germline ends. Germline V gene sequence: CDR1 SGHTA, CDR2 FQGNSA. The length of the CDR3 is 14 residues. In DNA form, the CDR3 reads TGTGCCAGCAGCTTAGGATTCTCTGGAAACACCATATATTTT. The encoded protein is CASSLGFSGNTIYF.